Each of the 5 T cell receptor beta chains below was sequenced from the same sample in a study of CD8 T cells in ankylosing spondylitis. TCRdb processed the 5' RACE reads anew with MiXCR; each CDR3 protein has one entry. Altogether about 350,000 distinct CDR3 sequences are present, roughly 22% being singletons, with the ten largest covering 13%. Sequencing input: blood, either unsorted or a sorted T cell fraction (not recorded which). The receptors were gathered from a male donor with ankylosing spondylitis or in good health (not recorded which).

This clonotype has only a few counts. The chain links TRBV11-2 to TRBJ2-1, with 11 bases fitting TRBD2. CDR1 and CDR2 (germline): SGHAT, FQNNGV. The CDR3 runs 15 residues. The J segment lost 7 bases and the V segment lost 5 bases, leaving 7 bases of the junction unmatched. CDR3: CASSVSGGVSNEQFF. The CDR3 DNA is TGTGCCAGCAGCGTTAGCGGGGGGGTTAGTAATGAGCAGTTCTTC.

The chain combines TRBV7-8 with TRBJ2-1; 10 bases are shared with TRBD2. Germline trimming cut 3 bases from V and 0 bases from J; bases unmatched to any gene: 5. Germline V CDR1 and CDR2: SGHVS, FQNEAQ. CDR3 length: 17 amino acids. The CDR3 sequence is CASSFPGTSDSYNEQFF. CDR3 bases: TGTGCCAGCAGCTTCCCCGGGACTAGCGACTCCTACAATGAGCAGTTCTTC.

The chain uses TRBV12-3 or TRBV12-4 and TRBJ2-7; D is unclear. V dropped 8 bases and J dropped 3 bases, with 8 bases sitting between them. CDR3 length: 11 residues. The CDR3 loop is CASGPGYEQYF. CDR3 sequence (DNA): TGTGCCAGCGGTCCGGGCTACGAGCAGTACTTC.

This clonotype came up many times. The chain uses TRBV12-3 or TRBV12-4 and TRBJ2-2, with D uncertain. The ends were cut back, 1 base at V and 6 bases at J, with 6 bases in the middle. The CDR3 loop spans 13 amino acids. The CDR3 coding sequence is TGTGCCAGCAGTTTAGGGCTGGCCGGGGAGCTGTTTTTT. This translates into CASSLGLAGELFF.

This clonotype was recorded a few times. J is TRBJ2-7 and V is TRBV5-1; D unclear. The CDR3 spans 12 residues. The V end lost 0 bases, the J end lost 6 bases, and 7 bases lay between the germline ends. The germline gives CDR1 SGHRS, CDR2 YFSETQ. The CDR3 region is CASSLDISEQYF. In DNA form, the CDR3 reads TGCGCCAGCAGCTTGGACATATCCGAGCAGTACTTC. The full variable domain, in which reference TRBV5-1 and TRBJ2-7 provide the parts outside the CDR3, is KAGVTQTPRYLIKTRGQQVTLSCSPISGHRSVSWYQQTPGQGLQFLFEYFSETQRNKGNFPGRFSGRQFSNSRSEMNVSTLELGDSALYLCASSLDISEQYFGPGTRLTVT.